This T cell receptor beta chain was profiled in a study of OX40 agonist ivuxolimab in advanced cancers. The V gene's germline CDR1 is SGHDT and CDR2 YYEEEE. The V and J ends lost 4 bases and 5 bases respectively, with 18 bases between them. The CDR3 extends over 15 amino acids. Generated by immunoSEQ multiplex PCR, the TCRdb table keeps only in-frame clones and is missing some. The sample has fewer than 20,000 clones; roughly 73% are singletons. Baseline was the first blood sampling point, followed by cycle 4 day 1 and cycle 7 day 1. V and J are TRBV5-6 and TRBJ2-5; D remains ambiguous. The clonotype was recovered from an adult with an advanced solid tumor such as melanoma, head and neck, liver or kidney cancer. The starting material was CD4+ or CD8+ T cells sorted from blood, obtained in a trial of the OX40 agonist ivuxolimab. CDR3 sequence (DNA): TGTGCCAGCAGCCCGCGGTTTGTTCAGTGGGAGACCCAGTACTTC. Amino acids: CASSPRFVQWETQYF.